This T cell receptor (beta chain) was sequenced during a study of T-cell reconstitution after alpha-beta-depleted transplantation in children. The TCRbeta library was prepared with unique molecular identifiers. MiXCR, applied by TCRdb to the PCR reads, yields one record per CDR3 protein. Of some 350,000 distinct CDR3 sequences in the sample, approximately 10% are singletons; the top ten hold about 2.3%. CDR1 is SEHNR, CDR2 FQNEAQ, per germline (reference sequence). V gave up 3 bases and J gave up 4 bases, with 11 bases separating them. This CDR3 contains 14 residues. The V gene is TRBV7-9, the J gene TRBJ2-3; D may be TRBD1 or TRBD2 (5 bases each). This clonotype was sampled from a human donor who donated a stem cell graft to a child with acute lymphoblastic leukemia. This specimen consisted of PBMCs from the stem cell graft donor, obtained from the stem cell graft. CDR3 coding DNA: TGTGCCAGCAGCTTTTCCGGGGCCGCAGATACGCAGTATTTT. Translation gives CASSFSGAADTQYF.